These 5 T cell receptor beta chains originate from one sample sequenced in a study of OX40 agonist ivuxolimab in advanced cancers. Preparation of the library involved the immunoSEQ multiplex PCR assay. Not all clones reach the TCRdb copy of this immuneACCESS table, which keeps in-frame sequences only. Checked studies attribute under half of the gap to unresolved V genes and leave the rest unexplained. Counted in this sample were about 86,000 clones; around 90% of them appeared once. The ten largest clonotypes hold 1.1% to 1.5% of the sample. The sequencing used CD4+ or CD8+ T cells sorted from blood, collected in a trial of the OX40 agonist ivuxolimab. These receptors came from an adult with an advanced solid tumor such as melanoma, head and neck, liver or kidney cancer.

The rearrangement links TRBV14 to TRBJ1-2; the D gene is possibly TRBD1 (5 bases). The germline CDR1 and CDR2 sequences are SGHDN and FVKESK. V lost 1 base, J lost 7 bases, and 10 bases lay in between. The CDR3 covers 13 residues. In nucleotides, the CDR3 is TGTGCCAGCAGCCAAGTACAGGTTGGTGGCTACACCTTC. Translated, it gives CASSQVQVGGYTF.

The chain links TRBV6-6 to TRBJ1-6; a possible D gene is TRBD1 (6 bases). Between the trimmed V and J ends, which lost 7 bases and 8 bases, there was a span of 12 bases. This CDR3 contains 13 residues. Germline lookup yields CDR1 MNHNY and CDR2 SVGAGI (reference sequence). The DNA of the CDR3 is TGTGCCAGCACCACAGGGTCATATTCACCCCTCCACTTT. It specifies CASTTGSYSPLHF.

The J gene is TRBJ2-5, the V gene TRBV5-1; possible D gene TRBD1, 6 bases. The germline V gene has CDR1 SGHRS and CDR2 YFSETQ. Trimming shortened V by 4 bases and J by 5 bases, and 24 bases separated the two germline ends. This CDR3 is 17 amino acids long. The CDR3 DNA is TGCGCCAGCAGCCTCCCGAGGCAGGGGACAAACTTTGAGACCCAGTACTTC. Its protein is CASSLPRQGTNFETQYF.

The chain is built from TRBV25-1 and TRBJ1-3, with 7 bases aligning to TRBD1. Trimming removed 6 bases from V and 4 bases from J; junction bases left unmatched: 6. Germline CDR1 is MGHDK and CDR2 is SYGVNS. The CDR3 loop spans 14 amino acids. For the CDR3, the DNA is TGTGCCAGCAGCCGCACAGGGGTCGGAAACACCATATATTTT. It yields the protein CASSRTGVGNTIYF.

The rearrangement uses TRBV5-4 and TRBJ2-2; tentative D call: TRBD1 (6 bases). The V end was cut by 0 bases, the J end by 1 base, with 7 bases between. Germline CDR1 is SGHNT and CDR2 is YYREEE (reference sequence). The CDR3 length is 15 residues. The CDR3 DNA sequence: TGTGCCAGCAGCTTGGGGGGGCGGAACACCGGGGAGCTGTTTTTT. Residues: CASSLGGRNTGELFF.